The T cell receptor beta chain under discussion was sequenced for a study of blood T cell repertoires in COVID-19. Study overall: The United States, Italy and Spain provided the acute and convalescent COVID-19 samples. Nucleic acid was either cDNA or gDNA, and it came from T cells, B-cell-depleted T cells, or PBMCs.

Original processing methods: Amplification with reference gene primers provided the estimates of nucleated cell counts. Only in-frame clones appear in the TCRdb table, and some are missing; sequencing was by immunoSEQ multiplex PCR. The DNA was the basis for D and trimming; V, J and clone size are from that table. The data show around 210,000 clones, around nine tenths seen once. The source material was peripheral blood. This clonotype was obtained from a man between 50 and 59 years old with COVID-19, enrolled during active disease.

Here the CDR3 DNA reads TGTGCCTGCCAAGCGGATGAAAAACTGTTTTTT. This gives the protein CACQADEKLFF. The rearrangement links TRBV30 to TRBJ1-4; the D is unclear. The V gene's germline CDR1 is GTSNPN and CDR2 SVGIG (reference sequence). Trimming took off 6 bases at V and 6 bases at J, with 8 bases between the two ends. The CDR3 sequence is 11 residues long.